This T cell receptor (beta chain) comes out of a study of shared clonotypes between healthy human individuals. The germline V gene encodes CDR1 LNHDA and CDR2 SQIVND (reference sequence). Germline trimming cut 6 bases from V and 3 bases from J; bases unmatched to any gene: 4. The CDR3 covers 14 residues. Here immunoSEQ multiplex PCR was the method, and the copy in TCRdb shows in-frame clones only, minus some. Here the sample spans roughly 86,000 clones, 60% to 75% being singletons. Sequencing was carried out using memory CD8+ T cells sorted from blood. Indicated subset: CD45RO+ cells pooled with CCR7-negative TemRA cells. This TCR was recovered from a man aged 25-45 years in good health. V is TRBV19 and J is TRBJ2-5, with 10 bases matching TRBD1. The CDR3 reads CASRVTGGKETQYF. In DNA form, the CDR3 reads TGTGCCAGTAGGGTGACAGGGGGCAAAGAGACCCAGTACTTC.